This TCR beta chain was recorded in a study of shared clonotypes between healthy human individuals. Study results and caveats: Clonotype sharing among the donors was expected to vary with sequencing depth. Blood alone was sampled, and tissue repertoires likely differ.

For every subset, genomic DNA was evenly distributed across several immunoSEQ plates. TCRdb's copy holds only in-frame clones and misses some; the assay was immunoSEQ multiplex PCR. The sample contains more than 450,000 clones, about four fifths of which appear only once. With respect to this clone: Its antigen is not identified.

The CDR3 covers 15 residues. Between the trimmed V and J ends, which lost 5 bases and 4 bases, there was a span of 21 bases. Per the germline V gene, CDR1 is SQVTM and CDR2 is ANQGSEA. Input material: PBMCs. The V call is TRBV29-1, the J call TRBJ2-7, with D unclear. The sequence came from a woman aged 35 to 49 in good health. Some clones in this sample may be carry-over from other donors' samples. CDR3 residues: CSVLIPRRPLYEQYF. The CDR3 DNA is TGCAGCGTTTTAATCCCCCGGCGACCTCTTTACGAGCAGTACTTC.